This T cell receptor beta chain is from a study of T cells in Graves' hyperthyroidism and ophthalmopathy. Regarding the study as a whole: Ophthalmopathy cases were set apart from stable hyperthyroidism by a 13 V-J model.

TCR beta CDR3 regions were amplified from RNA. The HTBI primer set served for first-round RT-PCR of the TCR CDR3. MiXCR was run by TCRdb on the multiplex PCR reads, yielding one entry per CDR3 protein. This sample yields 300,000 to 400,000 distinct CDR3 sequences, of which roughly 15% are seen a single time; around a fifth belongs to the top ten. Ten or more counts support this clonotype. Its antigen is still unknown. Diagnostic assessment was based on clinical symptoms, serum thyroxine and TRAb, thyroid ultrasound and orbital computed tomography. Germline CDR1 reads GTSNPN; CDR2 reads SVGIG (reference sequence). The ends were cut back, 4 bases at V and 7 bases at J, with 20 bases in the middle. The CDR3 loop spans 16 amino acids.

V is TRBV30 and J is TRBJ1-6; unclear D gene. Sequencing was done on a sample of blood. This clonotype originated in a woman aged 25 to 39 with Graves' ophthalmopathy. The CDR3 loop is CAWTLGWSTANSPLHF. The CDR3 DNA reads TGTGCCTGGACCCTAGGCTGGTCTACCGCCAATTCACCCCTCCACTTT.